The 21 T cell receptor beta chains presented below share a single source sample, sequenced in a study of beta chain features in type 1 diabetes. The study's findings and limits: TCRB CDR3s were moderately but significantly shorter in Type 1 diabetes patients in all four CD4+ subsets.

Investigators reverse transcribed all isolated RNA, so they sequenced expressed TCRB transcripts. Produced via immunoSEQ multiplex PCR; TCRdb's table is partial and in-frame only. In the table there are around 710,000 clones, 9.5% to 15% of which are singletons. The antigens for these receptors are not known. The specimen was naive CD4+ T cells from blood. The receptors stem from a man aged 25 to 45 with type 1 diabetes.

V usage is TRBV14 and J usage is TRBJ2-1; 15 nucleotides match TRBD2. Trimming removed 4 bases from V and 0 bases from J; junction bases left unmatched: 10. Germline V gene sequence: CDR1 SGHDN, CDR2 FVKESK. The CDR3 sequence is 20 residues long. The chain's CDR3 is CASSPLEGLAGGLSYNEQFF. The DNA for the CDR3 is TGTGCCAGCAGCCCCCTAGAGGGACTAGCGGGGGGACTCTCCTACAATGAGCAGTTCTTC.

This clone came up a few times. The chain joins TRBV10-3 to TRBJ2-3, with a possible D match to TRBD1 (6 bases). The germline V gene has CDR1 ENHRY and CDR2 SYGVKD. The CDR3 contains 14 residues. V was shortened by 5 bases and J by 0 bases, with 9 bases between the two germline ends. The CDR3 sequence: CAISRDISTDTQYF. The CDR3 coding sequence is TGTGCCATCAGTAGGGACATAAGCACAGATACGCAGTATTTT.

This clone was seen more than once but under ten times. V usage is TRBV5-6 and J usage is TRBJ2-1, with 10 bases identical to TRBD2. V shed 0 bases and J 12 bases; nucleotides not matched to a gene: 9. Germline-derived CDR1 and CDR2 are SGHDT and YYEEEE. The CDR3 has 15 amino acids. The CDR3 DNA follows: TGTGCCAGCAGCTTGGTGGCTAGCGGGGGCGTTGTGCAGTTCTTC. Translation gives CASSLVASGGVVQFF.

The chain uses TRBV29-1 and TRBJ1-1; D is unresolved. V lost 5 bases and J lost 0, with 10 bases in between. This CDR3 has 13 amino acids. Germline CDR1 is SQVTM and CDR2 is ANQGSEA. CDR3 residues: CSVIRYLNTEAFF. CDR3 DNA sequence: TGCAGCGTTATAAGGTATTTGAACACTGAAGCTTTCTTT.

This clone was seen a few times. The CDR3 spells CASSLRQGLNTEAFF. CDR3 nucleotide sequence: TGTGCCAGCAGTCTCCGACAGGGACTGAACACTGAAGCTTTCTTT. V is TRBV6-5 and J is TRBJ1-1, with TRBD1 matching 7 bases. V was clipped by 5 bases and J by 0 bases; unmatched bases: 6. Germline CDR1 reads MNHEY; CDR2 reads SVGAGI. This CDR3 comprises 15 residues.

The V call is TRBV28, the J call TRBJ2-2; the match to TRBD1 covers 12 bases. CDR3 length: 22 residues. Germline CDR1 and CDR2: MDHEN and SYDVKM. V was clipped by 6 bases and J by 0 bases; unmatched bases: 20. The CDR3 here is CASSSVWRGDRGRQANTGELFF. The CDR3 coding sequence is TGTGCCAGCAGCTCCGTCTGGCGCGGGGACAGGGGGCGTCAGGCGAACACCGGGGAGCTGTTTTTT.

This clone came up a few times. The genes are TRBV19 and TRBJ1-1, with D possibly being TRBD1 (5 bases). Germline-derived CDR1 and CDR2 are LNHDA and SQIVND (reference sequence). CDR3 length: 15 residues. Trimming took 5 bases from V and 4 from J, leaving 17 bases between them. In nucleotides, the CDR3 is TGTGCCAGTAGTTCAGCTTGGGACGGCATCACTGAAGCTTTCTTT. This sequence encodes CASSSAWDGITEAFF.

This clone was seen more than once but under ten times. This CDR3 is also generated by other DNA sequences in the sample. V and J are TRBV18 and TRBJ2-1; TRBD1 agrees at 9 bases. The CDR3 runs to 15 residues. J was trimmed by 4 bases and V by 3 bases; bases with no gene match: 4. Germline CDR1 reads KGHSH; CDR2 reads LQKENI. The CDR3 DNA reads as TGTGCCAGCTCACCCAGGACAGGGGTTTACAATGAGCAGTTCTTC. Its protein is CASSPRTGVYNEQFF. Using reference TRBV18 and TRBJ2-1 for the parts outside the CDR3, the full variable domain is NAGVMQNPRHLVRRRGQEARLRCSPMKGHSHVYWYRQLPEEGLKFMVYLQKENIIDESGMPKERFSAEFPKEGPSILRIQQVVRGDSAAYFCASSPRTGVYNEQFFGPGTRLTVL.

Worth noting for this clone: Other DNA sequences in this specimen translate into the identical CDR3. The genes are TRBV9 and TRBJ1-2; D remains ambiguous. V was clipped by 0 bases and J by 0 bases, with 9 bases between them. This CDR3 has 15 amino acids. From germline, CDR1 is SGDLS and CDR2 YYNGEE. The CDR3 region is CASSVASSANYGYTF. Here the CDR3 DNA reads TGTGCCAGCAGCGTAGCTTCGTCAGCTAACTATGGCTACACCTTC.

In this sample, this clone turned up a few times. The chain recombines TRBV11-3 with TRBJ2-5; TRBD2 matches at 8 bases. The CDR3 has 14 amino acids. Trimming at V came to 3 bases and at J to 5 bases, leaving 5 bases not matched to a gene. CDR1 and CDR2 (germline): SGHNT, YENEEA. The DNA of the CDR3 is TGTGCCAGCAGCTTTAGCGGGACGACGGAGACCCAGTACTTC. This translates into CASSFSGTTETQYF.

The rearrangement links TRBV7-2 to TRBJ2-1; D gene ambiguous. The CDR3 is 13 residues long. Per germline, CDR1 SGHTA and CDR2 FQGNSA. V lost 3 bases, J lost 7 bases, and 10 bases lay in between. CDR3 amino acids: CASSFTWVNEQFF. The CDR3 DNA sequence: TGTGCCAGCAGCTTTACATGGGTAAATGAGCAGTTCTTC. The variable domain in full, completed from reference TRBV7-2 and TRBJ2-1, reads GAGVSQSPSNKVTEKGKDVELRCDPISGHTALYWYRQSLGQGLEFLIYFQGNSAPDKSGLPSDRFSAERTGGSVSTLTIQRTQQEDSAVYLCASSFTWVNEQFFGPGTRLTVL.

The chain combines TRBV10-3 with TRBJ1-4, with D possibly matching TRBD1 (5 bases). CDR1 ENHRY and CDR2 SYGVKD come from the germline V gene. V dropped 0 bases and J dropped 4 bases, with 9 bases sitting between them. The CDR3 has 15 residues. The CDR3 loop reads CAISESTGNNEKLFF. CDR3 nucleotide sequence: TGTGCCATCAGTGAGTCAACAGGCAATAATGAAAAACTGTTTTTT.

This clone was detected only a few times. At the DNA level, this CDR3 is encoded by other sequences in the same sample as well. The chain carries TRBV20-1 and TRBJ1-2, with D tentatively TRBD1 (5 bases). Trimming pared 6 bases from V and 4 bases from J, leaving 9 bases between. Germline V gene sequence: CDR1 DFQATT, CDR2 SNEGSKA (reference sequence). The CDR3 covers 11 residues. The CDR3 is CSAGTGYGYTF. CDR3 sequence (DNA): TGCAGTGCCGGGACGGGCTATGGCTACACCTTC.

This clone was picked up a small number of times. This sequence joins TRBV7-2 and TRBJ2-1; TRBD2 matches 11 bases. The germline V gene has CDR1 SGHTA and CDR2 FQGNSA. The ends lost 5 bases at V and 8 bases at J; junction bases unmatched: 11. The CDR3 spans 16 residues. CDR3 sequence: CASSPQLAGARDEQFF. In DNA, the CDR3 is TGTGCCAGCAGCCCTCAACTAGCGGGGGCGCGGGATGAGCAGTTCTTC.

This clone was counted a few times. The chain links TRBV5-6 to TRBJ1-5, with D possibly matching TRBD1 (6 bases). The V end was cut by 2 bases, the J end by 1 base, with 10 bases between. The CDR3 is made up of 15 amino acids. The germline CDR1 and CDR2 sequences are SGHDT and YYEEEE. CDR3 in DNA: TGTGCCAGCAGCTTCTTAACAGGGAGCAATCAGCCCCAGCATTTT. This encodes CASSFLTGSNQPQHF.

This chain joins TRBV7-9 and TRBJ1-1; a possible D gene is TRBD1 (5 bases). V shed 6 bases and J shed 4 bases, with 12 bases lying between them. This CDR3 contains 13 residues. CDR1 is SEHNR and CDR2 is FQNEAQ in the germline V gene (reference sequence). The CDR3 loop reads CASSYDSFTEAFF. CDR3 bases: TGTGCCAGCAGTTATGACAGTTTCACTGAAGCTTTCTTT. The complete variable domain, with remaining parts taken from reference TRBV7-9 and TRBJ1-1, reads DTGVSQNPRHKITKRGQNVTFRCDPISEHNRLYWYRQTLGQGPEFLTYFQNEAQLEKSRLLSDRFSAERPKGSFSTLEIQRTEQGDSAMYLCASSYDSFTEAFFGQGTRLTVV.

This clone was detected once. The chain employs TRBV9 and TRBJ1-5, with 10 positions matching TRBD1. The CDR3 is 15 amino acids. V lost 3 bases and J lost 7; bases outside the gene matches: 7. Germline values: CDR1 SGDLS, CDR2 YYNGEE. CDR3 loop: CASSAGTGDRQPQHF. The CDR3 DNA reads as TGTGCCAGCAGCGCTGGGACAGGGGATAGGCAGCCCCAGCATTTT.

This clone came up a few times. CDR3 nucleotides: TGTGCCAGCAGCCAAGATTTAAGAACTAGCGGGGGCAATGAGCAGTTCTTC. It is translated as CASSQDLRTSGGNEQFF. This chain links TRBV4-2 with TRBJ2-1; 11 bases match TRBD2. The CDR3 is made up of 17 amino acids. V shed 0 bases, J shed 6 bases, and the junction held 7 bases outside the gene matches. CDR1 and CDR2 (germline): LGHNA, YNFKEQ.

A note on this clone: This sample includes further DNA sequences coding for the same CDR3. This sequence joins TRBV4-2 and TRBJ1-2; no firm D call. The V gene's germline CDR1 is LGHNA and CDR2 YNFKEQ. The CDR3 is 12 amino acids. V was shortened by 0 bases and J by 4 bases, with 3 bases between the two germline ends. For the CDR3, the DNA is TGTGCCAGCAGCCAAGATAGCTATGGCTACACCTTC. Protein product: CASSQDSYGYTF.

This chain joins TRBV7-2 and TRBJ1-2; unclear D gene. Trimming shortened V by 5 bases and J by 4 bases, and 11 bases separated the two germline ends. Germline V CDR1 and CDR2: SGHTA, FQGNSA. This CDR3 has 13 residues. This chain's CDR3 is CASSLYEGYGYTF. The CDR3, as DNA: TGTGCCAGCAGCCTTTATGAGGGCTATGGCTACACCTTC.

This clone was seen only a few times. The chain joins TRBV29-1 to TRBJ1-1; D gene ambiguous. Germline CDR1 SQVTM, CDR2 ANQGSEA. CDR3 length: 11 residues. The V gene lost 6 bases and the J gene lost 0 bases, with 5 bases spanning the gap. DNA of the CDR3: TGCAGCGTGTCCATGAACACTGAAGCTTTCTTT. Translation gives CSVSMNTEAFF.